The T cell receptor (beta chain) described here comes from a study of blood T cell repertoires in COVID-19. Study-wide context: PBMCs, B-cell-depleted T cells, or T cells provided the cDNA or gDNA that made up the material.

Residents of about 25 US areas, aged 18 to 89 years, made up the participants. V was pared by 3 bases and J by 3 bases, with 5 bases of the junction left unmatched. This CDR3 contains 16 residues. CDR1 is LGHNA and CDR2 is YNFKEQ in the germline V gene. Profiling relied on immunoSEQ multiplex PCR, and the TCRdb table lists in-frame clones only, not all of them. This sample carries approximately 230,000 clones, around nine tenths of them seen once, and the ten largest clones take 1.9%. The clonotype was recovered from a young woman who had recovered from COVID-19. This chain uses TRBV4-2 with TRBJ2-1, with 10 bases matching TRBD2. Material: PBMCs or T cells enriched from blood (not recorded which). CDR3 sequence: CASSQELAGNYNEQFF. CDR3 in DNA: TGTGCCAGCAGCCAGGAACTAGCGGGGAACTACAATGAGCAGTTCTTC.